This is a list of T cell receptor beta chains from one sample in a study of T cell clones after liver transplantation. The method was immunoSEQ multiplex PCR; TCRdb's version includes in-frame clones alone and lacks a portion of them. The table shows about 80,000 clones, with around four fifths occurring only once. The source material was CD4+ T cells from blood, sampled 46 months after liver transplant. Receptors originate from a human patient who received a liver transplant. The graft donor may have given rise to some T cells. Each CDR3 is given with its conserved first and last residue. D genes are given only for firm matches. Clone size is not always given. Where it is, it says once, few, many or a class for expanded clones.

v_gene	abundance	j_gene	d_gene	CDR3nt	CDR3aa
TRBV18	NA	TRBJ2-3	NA	TGTGCCAGCTCACCCCAGGGGGGGCTCACAGATACGCAGTATTTT	CASSPQGGLTDTQYF
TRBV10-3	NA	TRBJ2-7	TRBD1	TGTGCCATTGGGGGACAGGGGTCCTACGAGCAGTACTTC	CAIGGQGSYEQYF
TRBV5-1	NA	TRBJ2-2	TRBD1	TGCGCCAGCAGCGGGTTTGGGTCCGACAGGGCGGTGTTTTTT	CASSGFGSDRAVFF
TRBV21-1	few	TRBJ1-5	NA	TGTGCCCCCTATAGTAGCCCTCAGCCCCAGCATTTT	CAPYSSPQPQHF
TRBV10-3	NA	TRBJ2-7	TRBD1	TGTGCCATCAGTCCCGGGACAGGGTACTCCTACGAGCAGTACTTC	CAISPGTGYSYEQYF
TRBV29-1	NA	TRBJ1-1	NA	TGCAGCGTTGAAAGGTACGGTAACACTGAAGCTTTCTTT	CSVERYGNTEAFF
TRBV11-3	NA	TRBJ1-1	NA	TGTGCCAGCAGCTTAGAGCCGGGGACCACTGAAGCTTTCTTT	CASSLEPGTTEAFF
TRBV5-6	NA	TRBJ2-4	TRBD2	TGTGCCAGCAGCTTAGGACTAGCGGGACTTGGAGCCAAAAACATTCAGTACTTC	CASSLGLAGLGAKNIQYF
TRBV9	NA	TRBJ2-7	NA	TGTGCCAGCAGCGTAGACGGCAGCTCCTACGAGCAGTACTTC	CASSVDGSSYEQYF
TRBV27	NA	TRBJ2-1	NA	TGTGCCAGCAGCCCAACCCCACCAGGAGCCATTAACAATGAGCAGTTCTTC	CASSPTPPGAINNEQFF
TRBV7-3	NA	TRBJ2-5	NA	TGTGCCAGCAGCAAACCGGGGGTTGAGACCCAGTACTTC	CASSKPGVETQYF